One sample yielded the 4 T cell receptor beta chains listed below, sequenced in a study of T cells expressing NK-cell markers. TCRdb re-called the 5' RACE reads; one entry per CDR3 protein, DNA not given. The sample holds under 600,000 distinct CDR3 sequences. The sample was blood T cells: a sorted CD56 or NKG2C T cell subset, CD4+ or CD8+ T cells, or bulk PBMC T cells (not recorded which). The receptors come from a woman aged 45-65 years in good health.

The chain combines TRBV2 with TRBJ2-1. The V gene's germline CDR1 is SNHLY and CDR2 FYNNEI. The CDR3 is made up of 16 amino acids. The CDR3 sequence is CASSEASAGAYNEQFF.

The chain employs TRBV19 and TRBJ1-6; the TCRdb D gene call, TRBD1, has no DNA to confirm it. Germline CDR1 and CDR2: LNHDA and SQIVND (reference sequence). This CDR3 has 15 residues. The CDR3 loop is CASNKGQGNGSPLHF.

This chain uses TRBV7-6 with TRBJ1-2. The CDR3 is 14 residues long. Germline lookup yields CDR1 SGHVS and CDR2 FNYEAQ. This CDR3 reads CASSTEKAGSSYTF.

The genes are TRBV6-5 and TRBJ1-4; TCRdb's D call, TRBD1, is unchecked because there is no DNA. This CDR3 is built from 15 residues. CDR1 and CDR2 (germline): MNHEY, SVGAGI. CDR3 sequence: CASRQTGQGNEKLFF.